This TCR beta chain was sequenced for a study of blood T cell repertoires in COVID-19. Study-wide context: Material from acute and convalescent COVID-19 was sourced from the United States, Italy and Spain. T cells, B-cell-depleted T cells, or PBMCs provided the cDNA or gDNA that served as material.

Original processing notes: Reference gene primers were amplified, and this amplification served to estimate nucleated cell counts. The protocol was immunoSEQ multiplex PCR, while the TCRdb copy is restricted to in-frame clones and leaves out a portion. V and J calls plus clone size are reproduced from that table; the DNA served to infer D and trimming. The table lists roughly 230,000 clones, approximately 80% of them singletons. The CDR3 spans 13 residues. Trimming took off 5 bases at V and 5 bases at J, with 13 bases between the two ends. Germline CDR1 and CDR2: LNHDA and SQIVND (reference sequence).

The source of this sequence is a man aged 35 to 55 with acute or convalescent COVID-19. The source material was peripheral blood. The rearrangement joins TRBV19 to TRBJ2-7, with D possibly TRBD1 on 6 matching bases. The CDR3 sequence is CASSPAGAHEQYF. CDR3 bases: TGTGCCAGTAGTCCCGCAGGGGCACACGAGCAGTACTTC.